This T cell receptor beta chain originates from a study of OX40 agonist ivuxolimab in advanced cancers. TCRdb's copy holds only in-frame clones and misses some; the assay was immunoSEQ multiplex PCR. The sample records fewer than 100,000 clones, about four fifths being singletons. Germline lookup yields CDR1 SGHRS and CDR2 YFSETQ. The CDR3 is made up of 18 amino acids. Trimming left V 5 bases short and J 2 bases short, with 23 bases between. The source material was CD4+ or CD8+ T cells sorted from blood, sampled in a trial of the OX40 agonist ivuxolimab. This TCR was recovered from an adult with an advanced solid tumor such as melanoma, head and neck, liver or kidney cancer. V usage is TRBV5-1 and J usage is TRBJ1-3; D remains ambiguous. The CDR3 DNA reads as TGCGCCAGCAGTTACTCCCGGGTCGCCGGCGGGACTGGAAACACCATATATTTT. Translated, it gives CASSYSRVAGGTGNTIYF.